This TCR beta chain appears in the sequencing data of a study of blood T cell repertoires in COVID-19. Study background: PBMCs, B-cell-depleted T cells, or T cells provided the cDNA or gDNA that made up the material.

The CDR3 consists of 14 residues. Germline-derived CDR1 and CDR2 are SEHNR and FQNEAQ (reference sequence). V lost 1 base, J lost 1 base, and 6 bases lay in between. Original processing notes: Reference gene primer amplification yielded estimated nucleated cell counts. Measured with immunoSEQ multiplex PCR; TCRdb has only the in-frame clones, and not every one. V and J calls and clone size follow that table, whereas D and trimming were derived from the DNA. The sample holds approximately 28,000 clones, 90% seen once. The V and J genes are TRBV7-9 and TRBJ2-3; D not resolved. This TCR derives from a man aged 70 or older with active or convalescent COVID-19. The source material was peripheral blood. This chain's CDR3 is CASSLGAGTDTQYF. The CDR3, as DNA: TGTGCCAGCAGCTTAGGTGCGGGCACAGATACGCAGTATTTT. Variable domain in full (rest from reference TRBV7-9 and TRBJ2-3): DTGVSQNPRHKITKRGQNVTFRCDPISEHNRLYWYRQTLGQGPEFLTYFQNEAQLEKSRLLSDRFSAERPKGSFSTLEIQRTEQGDSAMYLCASSLGAGTDTQYFGPGTRLTVL.